The 21 T cell receptor beta chains below all came from one sample that was sequenced in a study of cytomegalovirus exposure and HLA in healthy donors. The PCR made use of 60 Vbeta and 13 Jbeta primers. Assay used: immunoSEQ multiplex PCR; TCRdb lists only in-frame clones, some missing. This sample has approximately 220,000 clones, with approximately 80% found just once. Sequenced material: PBMCs. These receptor sequences come from a boy between 2 and 15 years old in good health and CMV-seronegative.

The rearrangement links TRBV7-9 to TRBJ2-2, with D possibly matching TRBD1 (5 bases). The CDR3 length is 14 residues. Trimming took off 1 base at V and 7 bases at J, with 10 bases between the two ends. Per germline, CDR1 SEHNR and CDR2 FQNEAQ (reference sequence). The CDR3 protein is CASSLVSGHGELFF. DNA for the CDR3: TGTGCCAGCAGCTTAGTATCAGGGCACGGGGAGCTGTTTTTT.

Here the CDR3 reads CASSSLSGFGTDTQYF. CDR3 in DNA: TGTGCCAGCAGCTCCCTGTCCGGGTTTGGCACAGATACGCAGTATTTT. J is TRBJ2-3 and V is TRBV5-4; D unresolved. Germline V CDR1 and CDR2: SGHNT, YYREEE (reference sequence). V was cut by 3 bases and J by 1 base, with 15 bases left in between. This CDR3 has 16 residues.

V is TRBV2 and J is TRBJ2-1; D call uncertain. The germline CDR1 and CDR2 sequences are SNHLY and FYNNEI. The CDR3 consists of 16 residues. V dropped 5 bases and J dropped 0 bases, with 14 bases sitting between them. CDR3 residues: CASSPPGVSSYNEQFF. CDR3 DNA: TGTGCCAGCAGTCCCCCCGGAGTTAGCTCCTACAATGAGCAGTTCTTC.

The CDR3 is CAWSRTGASHEKLFF. CDR3 nucleotides: TGTGCCTGGAGCCGAACAGGGGCATCCCATGAAAAACTGTTTTTT. The rearrangement links TRBV30 to TRBJ1-4; 7 nucleotides match TRBD1. From germline, CDR1 is GTSNPN and CDR2 SVGIG (reference sequence). The ends lost 3 bases at V and 6 bases at J; junction bases unmatched: 10. This CDR3 region has 15 residues.

The chain uses TRBV7-6 and TRBJ2-1; the match to TRBD2 covers 7 bases. J gave up 10 bases and V 4 bases, and 4 bases lay outside the gene matches. CDR3 length: 12 amino acids. CDR1 and CDR2 from the germline V gene are SGHVS and FNYEAQ. The CDR3 sequence is CASSSAAGEQFF. DNA for the CDR3: TGTGCCAGCAGCTCCGCAGCGGGAGAGCAGTTCTTC. Looking up the rest from reference TRBV7-6 and TRBJ2-1 gives the full variable domain: GAGVSQSPRYKVTKRGQDVALRCDPISGHVSLYWYRQALGQGPEFLTYFNYEAQQDKSGLPNDRFSAERPEGSISTLTIQRTEQRDSAMYRCASSSAAGEQFFGPGTRLTVL.

J is TRBJ2-5 and V is TRBV13, with 10 bases aligning to TRBD2. The V gene's germline CDR1 is PRHDT and CDR2 FYEKMQ (reference sequence). Trimming cost V 5 bases and J 4 bases; bases outside gene matches: 10. The CDR3 is 16 amino acids. The CDR3 DNA reads as TGTGCCAGCAGCGGCCAGCGGGGGGGCCGGGGAGAGACCCAGTACTTC. Translation gives CASSGQRGGRGETQYF.

The chain carries TRBV5-4 and TRBJ2-2; the match to TRBD1 covers 10 bases. Germline assignment: CDR1 SGHNT and CDR2 YYREEE (reference sequence). V lost 0 bases to trimming and J lost 5 bases; unmatched junction nucleotides: 4. The CDR3 is 16 residues long. In nucleotides, the CDR3 is TGTGCCAGCAGCTTGGGACAGGGGGCCGGGACCGGGGAGCTGTTTTTT. It translates to CASSLGQGAGTGELFF.

The chain carries TRBV6-5 and TRBJ2-7, with D maybe TRBD2 (6 bases). Trimming removed 11 bases from V and 5 bases from J, with 19 bases in between. Germline assignment: CDR1 MNHEY and CDR2 SVGAGI. The CDR3 consists of 13 residues. This chain's CDR3 is CASHPGVWNEQYF. Written as DNA, the CDR3 is TGTGCCTCCCATCCGGGGGTCTGGAACGAGCAGTACTTC.

The chain carries TRBV5-5 and TRBJ2-1; 8 nucleotides align to TRBD2. V lost 4 bases and J lost 7; bases outside the gene matches: 4. From germline, CDR1 is SGHKS and CDR2 YYEKEE (reference sequence). This CDR3 has 13 residues. The CDR3 sequence is CASSPGLVNEQFF. The CDR3, as DNA: TGTGCCAGCAGCCCGGGACTAGTTAATGAGCAGTTCTTC. Filled out from reference TRBV5-5 and TRBJ2-1, the complete variable domain reads DAGVTQSPTHLIKTRGQQVTLRCSPISGHKSVSWYQQVLGQGPQFIFQYYEKEERGRGNFPDRFSARQFPNYSSELNVNALLLGDSALYLCASSPGLVNEQFFGPGTRLTVL.

This chain connects TRBV6-6 to TRBJ2-1; 8 bases are shared with TRBD2. The CDR3 has 16 amino acids. In germline, CDR1 is MNHNY, CDR2 SVGAGI (reference sequence). J was trimmed by 8 bases and V by 7 bases; bases with no gene match: 16. The CDR3 DNA sequence: TGTGCCAGCATCGGGGCGAGCGGGGGCCAGGGAGATGAGCAGTTCTTC. This sequence encodes CASIGASGGQGDEQFF.

The chain combines TRBV5-6 with TRBJ1-1; D is perhaps TRBD1 (5 bases). The CDR3 totals 14 residues. CDR1 and CDR2 (germline): SGHDT, YYEEEE. The germline V and J ends were trimmed by 3 bases and 7 bases, with 16 bases remaining between them. The CDR3 DNA reads TGTGCCAGCAGCTCCCCGAGCCAGGGCGGTGAAGCTTTCTTT. Translation gives CASSSPSQGGEAFF.

V is TRBV5-1 and J is TRBJ1-3; D gene ambiguous. With 9 bases removed from V and 0 bases from J, the gap between germline ends came to 16 bases. Looked up from germline, CDR1 is SGHRS and CDR2 is YFSETQ. This CDR3 region has 15 residues. CDR3 residues: CAKSFQANSGNTIYF. CDR3 bases: TGCGCCAAAAGCTTCCAGGCTAACTCTGGAAACACCATATATTTT.

V gene TRBV4-2 combines with J gene TRBJ2-5, with a weak D call TRBD1 (5 bases). Germline values: CDR1 LGHNA, CDR2 YNFKEQ. This CDR3 comprises 16 residues. Trimming cost V 0 bases and J 5 bases, with 16 bases left between them. The CDR3 sequence is CASSQDRTPHPETQYF. The CDR3 DNA sequence: TGTGCCAGCAGCCAAGATAGGACACCGCACCCCGAGACCCAGTACTTC.

The CDR3 is CASSVQGDGSPLHF. CDR3 DNA: TGTGCCAGCAGCGTACAGGGTGACGGGTCACCCCTCCACTTT. The V call is TRBV9, the J call TRBJ1-6; TRBD1 might be the D (5 bases). V lost 1 base and J lost 10, with 12 bases in between. The germline CDR1 and CDR2 sequences are SGDLS and YYNGEE. The CDR3 sequence is 14 residues long.

The rearrangement links TRBV19 to TRBJ1-2; TRBD1 is a possible D gene (6 bases). The CDR3 is 14 residues long. Trimming shortened V by 7 bases and J by 4 bases, and 16 bases separated the two germline ends. Looked up from germline, CDR1 is LNHDA and CDR2 is SQIVND (reference sequence). CDR3 protein: CASTRGARGYGYTF. The CDR3 region has the DNA TGTGCCAGTACCCGGGGGGCGCGGGGCTATGGCTACACCTTC.

This sequence joins TRBV19 and TRBJ1-2, with TRBD1 identical over 8 bases. The CDR3 runs to 11 residues. The germline V gene has CDR1 LNHDA and CDR2 SQIVND (reference sequence). The CDR3 is CGDRIDYGYTF. The CDR3 DNA sequence: TGTGGGGACAGGATAGACTATGGCTACACCTTC.

V usage is TRBV11-2 and J usage is TRBJ1-1, with D unclear. Trimming took off 0 bases at V and 5 bases at J, with 10 bases between the two ends. The length of the CDR3 is 14 residues. CDR1 and CDR2 (germline): SGHAT, FQNNGV. CDR3 amino acids: CASSLDSGGTEAFF. The DNA for the CDR3 is TGTGCCAGCAGCTTAGATTCAGGCGGGACTGAAGCTTTCTTT. Filled out from reference TRBV11-2 and TRBJ1-1, the complete variable domain reads EAGVAQSPRYKIIEKRQSVAFWCNPISGHATLYWYQQILGQGPKLLIQFQNNGVVDDSQLPKDRFSAERLKGVDSTLKIQPAKLEDSAVYLCASSLDSGGTEAFFGQGTRLTVV.

In its sample, this clone was seen once. The chain recombines TRBV19 with TRBJ1-1; D unclear. Germline V gives CDR1 LNHDA, CDR2 SQIVND (reference sequence). This CDR3 has 16 amino acids. Trimming removed 6 bases from V and 3 bases from J, with 20 bases in between. In DNA, the CDR3 is TGTGCCAGTAGAAAACGGAAGGAGCTCGGGGACACTGAAGCTTTCTTT. This encodes CASRKRKELGDTEAFF. Full variable domain (missing parts from reference TRBV19 and TRBJ1-1): DGGITQSPKYLFRKEGQNVTLSCEQNLNHDAMYWYRQDPGQGLRLIYYSQIVNDFQKGDIAEGYSVSREKKESFPLTVTSAQKNPTAFYLCASRKRKELGDTEAFFGQGTRLTVV.

V usage is TRBV7-2 and J usage is TRBJ2-7, with a tentative D call TRBD2 (6 bases). The CDR3 totals 14 residues. The V end lost 5 bases, the J end lost 0 bases, and 11 bases lay between the germline ends. Germline CDR1 SGHTA, CDR2 FQGNSA. This CDR3 is CASSRLAVSYEQYF. The CDR3 DNA is TGTGCCAGCAGCCGCTTAGCGGTCTCCTACGAGCAGTACTTC.

The chain uses TRBV5-4 and TRBJ1-1, with 8 bases lining up with TRBD1. Germline V lookup: CDR1 SGHNT, CDR2 YYREEE (reference sequence). J lost 1 base, V lost 3 bases, and 5 bases had no gene match. CDR3 size: 15 residues. The CDR3 loop is CASSSPGTGNTEAFF. In nucleotides, the CDR3 is TGTGCCAGCAGCTCACCCGGGACAGGGAACACTGAAGCTTTCTTT.

J is TRBJ2-7 and V is TRBV13; D gene unclear. Germline loops: CDR1 PRHDT, CDR2 FYEKMQ (reference sequence). Trimming cost V 7 bases and J 7 bases, with 17 bases left between them. The CDR3 totals 13 residues. The CDR3 DNA is TGTGCCAGCACACAAGGAAGAGCGCATGAGCAGTACTTC. It encodes CASTQGRAHEQYF. Full variable domain (missing parts from reference TRBV13 and TRBJ2-7): AAGVIQSPRHLIKEKRETATLKCYPIPRHDTVYWYQQGPGQDPQFLISFYEKMQSDKGSIPDRFSAQQFSDYHSELNMSSLELGDSALYFCASTQGRAHEQYFGPGTRLTVT.